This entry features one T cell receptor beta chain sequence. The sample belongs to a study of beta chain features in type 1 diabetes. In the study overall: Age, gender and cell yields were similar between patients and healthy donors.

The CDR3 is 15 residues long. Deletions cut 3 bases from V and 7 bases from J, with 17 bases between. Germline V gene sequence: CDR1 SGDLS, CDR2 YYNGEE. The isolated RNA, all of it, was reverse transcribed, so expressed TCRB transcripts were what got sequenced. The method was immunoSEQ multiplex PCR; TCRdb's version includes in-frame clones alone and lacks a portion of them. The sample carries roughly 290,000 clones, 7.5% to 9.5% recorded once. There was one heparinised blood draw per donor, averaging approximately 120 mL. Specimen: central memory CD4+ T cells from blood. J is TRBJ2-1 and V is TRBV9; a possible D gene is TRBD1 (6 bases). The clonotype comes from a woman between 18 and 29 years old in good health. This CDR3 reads CASSGAGGGRNEQFF. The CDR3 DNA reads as TGTGCCAGCAGCGGGGCTGGGGGCGGTAGGAATGAGCAGTTCTTC.